The present T cell receptor beta chain was sequenced within a study of control samples from healthy donors and cancer patients (dated by TCRdb to 2018 to 2020). A note on this clone: The antigen it recognizes is unknown. Base-call qualities are not available, and no considerably larger clone is one nucleotide away.

Library preparation used the immunoSEQ multiplex PCR assay. TCRdb carries this immuneACCESS record with in-frame sequences only. Its versions omit some clonotypes, under half of them owing to an unresolved V gene in the studies checked, with the rest unexplained. The sample table shows approximately 90,000 clones, and about nine tenths are seen once. The ten largest make up 20% to 25% of the sample. The CDR3 runs 13 residues from the cysteine to the phenylalanine. The only DNA kept is the CDR3, 39 bases in frame from the first base. Deletion took 0 bases off V and 4 bases off J, with a span of 8 bases between the germline ends. Based on the germline V gene, the CDR1 and CDR2 sequences are SGHRS and YFSETQ.

The TCR sequence derives from a young man in good health. The chain is encoded by TRBV5-1 joined to TRBJ2-7; the D call could be TRBD1 or TRBD2, with each sharing 5 bases. Sequenced input: blood. The CDR3 protein sequence reads: CASSLAEGYEQYF. The bases read TGCGCCAGCAGCTTGGCCGAGGGGTACGAGCAGTACTTC.